Presented here are 8 T cell receptor beta chains from one specimen sequenced in a study of T cell responses to AZD1222 COVID-19 vaccine. Repertoires were generated with immunoSEQ multiplex PCR, while TCRdb's copy carries only in-frame clones and drops some. The data hold about 21,000 clones, with around 82% observed a single time. Sample: peripheral blood, taken 28 days after the second AZD1222 dose. The receptors were gathered from an adult who received the AZD1222 COVID-19 vaccine.

The chain recombines TRBV10-3 with TRBJ1-5; TRBD1 agrees at 8 bases. The CDR3 totals 17 residues. Per the germline V gene, CDR1 is ENHRY and CDR2 is SYGVKD. The V gene end was trimmed by 3 bases and the J gene end by 6 bases; junction bases not matched to a gene: 13. Here the CDR3 DNA reads TGTGCCATCAGTGATCCCCGACAGGGGAGGATAGGTCAGCCCCAGCATTTT. Its translation is CAISDPRQGRIGQPQHF.

In its sample, this clone was seen once. The V gene is TRBV7-9, the J gene TRBJ1-4; no definite D call. CDR3 size: 16 residues. V was shortened by 5 bases and J by 4 bases, with 17 bases between the two germline ends. CDR1 SEHNR and CDR2 FQNEAQ come from the germline V gene (reference sequence). The CDR3 loop is CASSPPAGRGNEKLFF. The CDR3 DNA sequence: TGTGCCAGCAGCCCCCCGGCTGGACGGGGTAATGAAAAACTGTTTTTT.

The chain recombines TRBV7-2 with TRBJ1-1, with TRBD1 as a possible D gene (6 bases). The CDR3 covers 15 residues. Germline CDR1 is SGHTA and CDR2 is FQGNSA. V shed 0 bases and J shed 1 base, with 9 bases lying between them. The chain's CDR3 is CASSLAPQGNTEAFF. As DNA, the CDR3 is TGTGCCAGCAGCTTAGCGCCACAGGGGAACACTGAAGCTTTCTTT.

The chain employs TRBV30 and TRBJ1-2; 8 positions agree with TRBD1. The J segment lost 4 bases and the V segment lost 4 bases, leaving 5 bases of the junction unmatched. The germline V gene has CDR1 GTSNPN and CDR2 SVGIG (reference sequence). There are 13 residues in the CDR3. CDR3 sequence reads: CAWTGGRGYGYTF. DNA for the CDR3: TGTGCCTGGACAGGGGGCCGGGGCTATGGCTACACCTTC.

The chain has TRBV5-5 and TRBJ2-7, with D maybe TRBD1 (6 bases). The CDR3 sequence is 14 residues long. From germline, CDR1 is SGHKS and CDR2 YYEKEE (reference sequence). V was clipped by 2 bases and J by 3 bases, with 12 bases between them. CDR3 bases: TGTGCCAGCAGCTTCGGTCCAGGGGACTACGAGCAGTACTTC. Translation gives CASSFGPGDYEQYF. The complete variable domain, with remaining parts taken from reference TRBV5-5 and TRBJ2-7, reads DAGVTQSPTHLIKTRGQQVTLRCSPISGHKSVSWYQQVLGQGPQFIFQYYEKEERGRGNFPDRFSARQFPNYSSELNVNALLLGDSALYLCASSFGPGDYEQYFGPGTRLTVT.

This rearrangement joins TRBV7-2 to TRBJ2-7, with TRBD2 matching 15 bases. CDR1 and CDR2 (germline): SGHTA, FQGNSA. V was pared by 5 bases and J by 5 bases, with 16 bases of the junction left unmatched. This CDR3 is built from 19 residues. The chain's CDR3 is CASSGGVAGLAGGFDEQYF. CDR3 in DNA: TGTGCCAGCAGCGGGGGAGTCGCGGGACTAGCGGGAGGATTCGACGAGCAGTACTTC.

CDR3 sequence (DNA): TGTGCCAGCAAGTTTTCGGTAGCGGGCCACAATGAGCAGTTCTTC. It is translated as CASKFSVAGHNEQFF. This chain connects TRBV2 to TRBJ2-1, with 7 bases aligning to TRBD2. Germline CDR1 reads SNHLY; CDR2 reads FYNNEI. The CDR3 loop spans 15 amino acids. V shed 7 bases and J 5 bases; nucleotides not matched to a gene: 11.

The chain carries TRBV19 and TRBJ2-3; 7 bases agree with TRBD1. This CDR3 region has 16 residues. CDR1 LNHDA and CDR2 SQIVND come from the germline V gene (reference sequence). J lost 4 bases, V lost 7 bases, and 14 bases had no gene match. The CDR3 here is CASTERGRGSSDTQYF. The CDR3 DNA reads TGTGCCAGTACCGAAAGGGGGCGAGGAAGCTCAGATACGCAGTATTTT. Complete variable domain (other parts from reference TRBV19 and TRBJ2-3): DGGITQSPKYLFRKEGQNVTLSCEQNLNHDAMYWYRQDPGQGLRLIYYSQIVNDFQKGDIAEGYSVSREKKESFPLTVTSAQKNPTAFYLCASTERGRGSSDTQYFGPGTRLTVL.